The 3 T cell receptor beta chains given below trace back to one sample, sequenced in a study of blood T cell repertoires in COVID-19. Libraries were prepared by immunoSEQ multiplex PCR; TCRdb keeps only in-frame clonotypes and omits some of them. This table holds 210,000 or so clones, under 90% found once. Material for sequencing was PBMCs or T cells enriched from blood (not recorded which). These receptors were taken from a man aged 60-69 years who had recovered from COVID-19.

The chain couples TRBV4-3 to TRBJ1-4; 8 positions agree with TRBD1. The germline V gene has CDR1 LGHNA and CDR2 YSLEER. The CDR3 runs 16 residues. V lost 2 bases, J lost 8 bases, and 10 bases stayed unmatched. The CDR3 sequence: CASSQPGTGIGEKLFF. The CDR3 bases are TGCGCCAGCAGCCAACCCGGGACAGGCATTGGGGAAAAACTGTTTTTT.

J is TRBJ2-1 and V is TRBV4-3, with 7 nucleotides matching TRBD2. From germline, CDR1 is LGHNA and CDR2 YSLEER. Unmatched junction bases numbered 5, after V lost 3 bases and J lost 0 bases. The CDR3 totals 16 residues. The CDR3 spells CASSHRPSGSYNEQFF. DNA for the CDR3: TGCGCCAGCAGCCACAGACCTAGCGGCTCCTACAATGAGCAGTTCTTC.

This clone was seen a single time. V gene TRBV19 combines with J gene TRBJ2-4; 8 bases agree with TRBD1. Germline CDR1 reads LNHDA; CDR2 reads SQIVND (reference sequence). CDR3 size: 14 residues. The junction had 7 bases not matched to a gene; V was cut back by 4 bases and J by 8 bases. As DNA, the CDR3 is TGTGCCAGTAGTAGCGGGGACAGGACGTACATTCAGTACTTC. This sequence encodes CASSSGDRTYIQYF.